What follows is one T cell receptor (beta chain) and its context. Its antigen remains unknown. One entry per CDR3 protein results from TCRdb running MiXCR on the reads. Among about 770,000 distinct CDR3 sequences listed, about 27% were seen once. The record originates from a study of T cell repertoires in cytomegalovirus infection. CDR3 length: 14 amino acids. Germline V gene data show CDR1 as MNHNS and CDR2 as SASEGT. With 4 bases clipped from V and 1 base from J, the junction kept 1 base outside the gene matches. The specimen comprised cultured CD8+ T cells from PBMCs, sampled from culture after CMV antigen stimulation. The receptor was derived from a human donor in good health (CMV status not recorded). Some clones in this sample may be carry-over from other donors' samples. The rearrangement uses TRBV6-1 and TRBJ2-3; the match to TRBD2 covers 8 bases. CDR3 loop: CASSVRGGTDTQYF. CDR3 nucleotide sequence: TGTGCCAGCAGTGTGCGGGGGGGCACAGATACGCAGTATTTT.